This T cell receptor beta chain is from a study of cytomegalovirus exposure and HLA in healthy donors. Overall study findings and caveats: In vitro experiments confirmed that three CMV-associated chains were specific for CMV antigens. Upon later analysis, HLA-associated TCR beta chains proved more clonally expanded than other, equally common chains. Per published accounts, TCR beta sequences correctly predicted the HLA-A and HLA-B alleles of most subjects.

The germline gives CDR1 SEHNR, CDR2 FQNEAQ (reference sequence). The CDR3 is made up of 15 amino acids. With 7 bases clipped from V and 0 bases from J, the junction kept 7 bases outside the gene matches. Worth noting for this clone: Its target is unknown.

Amplification used 60 Vbeta primers and 13 Jbeta primers. Sequencing used immunoSEQ multiplex PCR; TCRdb keeps in-frame clones, though not all of them. Here the sample spans about 130,000 clones, around 82% being singletons. This chain uses TRBV7-9 with TRBJ2-7, with 9 bases fitting TRBD1. The clonotype comes from a man aged 25 to 40 in good health and CMV-seropositive. The sequenced sample was PBMCs. Here the CDR3 DNA reads TGTGCCAGCAACGGACAGGGGCTGAGCTCCTACGAGCAGTACTTC. This sequence encodes CASNGQGLSSYEQYF.